This is a list of T cell receptor beta chains from one sample in a study of shared clonotypes between healthy human individuals. Assay used: immunoSEQ multiplex PCR; TCRdb lists only in-frame clones, some missing. Of roughly 850,000 clones detected, about 96% appear once; the ten largest clones hold around 0.25%. What was sequenced was naive CD8+ T cells sorted from blood. The receptors here all came from a young man in good health. CDR3s include the opening cysteine and the closing phenylalanine or tryptophan. A D gene is named only where the DNA matches it firmly. Some rows mark clone size as missing; the rest say once, few, many or name a class of expanded clone.

d_gene | abundance | j_gene | v_gene | CDR3aa | CDR3nt
TRBD1 | . | TRBJ1-5 | TRBV5-1 | CASSSTGATNQPQHF | TGCGCCAGCAGCTCGACAGGGGCTACAAATCAGCCCCAGCATTTT
TRBD2 | . | TRBJ2-2 | TRBV7-9 | CASSSWREAPLGELFF | TGTGCCAGCAGCAGCTGGCGGGAGGCTCCTCTCGGGGAGCTGTTTTTT
TRBD1 | . | TRBJ1-5 | TRBV15 | CATSRDRGRNQPQHF | TGTGCCACCAGCCGGGACAGGGGCCGCAATCAGCCCCAGCATTTT
. | once | TRBJ1-2 | TRBV6-5 | CASSYSTGRPDGYTF | TGTGCCAGCAGTTACTCGACGGGAAGGCCGGATGGCTACACCTTC
. | . | TRBJ2-7 | TRBV7-9 | CASSPSLPGQYF | TGTGCCAGCAGCCCGAGTTTGCCCGGGCAGTACTTC
. | . | TRBJ2-7 | TRBV10-3 | CAIRTSSYEQYF | TGTGCCATCAGGACTTCCTCCTACGAGCAGTACTTC
. | . | TRBJ1-1 | TRBV5-1 | CASSLAGEAFF | TGCGCCAGCAGCTTAGCCGGTGAGGCTTTCTTT
. | . | TRBJ2-1 | TRBV10-1 | CASSGVYNEQFF | TGCGCCAGCAGTGGAGTCTACAATGAGCAGTTCTTC
TRBD1 | . | TRBJ2-2 | TRBV10-1 | CASNDRGLTGELFF | TGCGCCAGCAACGACAGGGGGCTCACCGGGGAGCTGTTTTTT
. | . | TRBJ1-1 | TRBV5-8 | CASSRGHTEAFF | TGTGCCAGCAGCCGCGGGCATACTGAAGCTTTCTTT
. | . | TRBJ2-7 | TRBV11-2 | CASSLAAERQYF | TGTGCCAGCAGCTTAGCCGCAGAGAGGCAGTACTTC
TRBD1 | . | TRBJ2-7 | TRBV5-5 | CASSLDRDRGPPSRYEQYF | TGTGCCAGCAGCCTAGACCGGGACAGGGGGCCTCCCTCGAGGTACGAGCAGTACTTC